This T cell receptor (beta chain) was observed in a study of shared clonotypes between healthy human individuals (dated by TCRdb to 2020 to 2021). Looking at the study overall: The cohort comprised a couple of women and a few men aged 18 to 49 years. For each donor, CD4 naive and CD4 memory were each run on three plates, CD8 naive on two plates, and CD8 memory on one plate. To estimate repertoire size and how much clonotype sharing occurs between individuals, the study deeply sequenced the blood TCR repertoires of several healthy adults. Libraries were prepared and TCR repertoires were sequenced by different laboratories using diverse techniques, in order to increase sequencing depth and limit assay-specific biases. Per donor, leukapheresis produced somewhere between about 0.9 and 9 billion PBMCs. Broader findings and caveats from the paper: Pairwise subsampling indicated that sequencing depth was expected to affect the degree of clonotype sharing among donors. Because the study included a small number of donors, the genetic and exposure-history diversity represented was limited. Only blood was sampled, and tissue TCR repertoires likely differ from those in blood. Incomplete sequencing was indicated by rarefaction of sorted-subset datasets, despite the large sequencing depth. Naive subsets generally had larger estimated clonotype richness than memory subsets did. Higher generation probabilities were observed for clonotypes shared by all four sorted-subset donors than for non-shared clonotypes. When a few donors were compared, the shared fraction of clonotypes was 5% to 6.5% for naive CD4, approximately 3.5% for naive CD8, more than 2% for memory CD4, and around 0.4% for memory CD8.

TCR CDR3 regions were amplified from genomic DNA by multiplex PCR using the deep immunoSEQ assay. Extracted genomic DNA from each cell subset was distributed evenly across all wells of several immunoSEQ 96-well plates, and each plate was treated as a replicate. For sorted subsets, about 220 ng of genomic DNA, equivalent to some 30,000 T cell genomes, went into each replicate PCR. Purified libraries were quantified with a Qubit 3.0 fluorometer, sized on a Bioanalyzer 2100, and re-quantified with the KAPA Library Quantification kit. Each immunoSEQ 96-well plate was sequenced on its own single-read 150-cycle Illumina NextSeq 550 flow cell. As for the authors' bioinformatics: The immunoSEQ output contained only junctional sequences without quality scores, so filtering could not match that applied to full-length reads. To assign V/J genes and CDR3, sequences were annotated using PyIR, a Python wrapper for IgBLAST v1.9, with IMGT germline references. Reads were removed for weak V/J assignments (E-value above 1e-6), missing CDR3, stop codons, out-of-frame junctions, or ambiguous translated residues. V3J clonotypes were defined as sequences sharing an identical inferred V gene, J gene, and CDR3 amino acid sequence. Percentage overlap between repertoires was calculated by dividing the number of shared unique clonotypes by the size of the smaller repertoire. RTK rarefaction, the Chao1 estimator, and Recon v2.1 estimates of unobserved clonotypes were used to assess repertoire richness. For all TCRbeta clonotypes obtained by the gDNA method from several donors, generation probabilities were computed with OLGA. The source is immuneACCESS, and TCRdb retained only in-frame sequences with V and J called. Part of the clones is not carried over; for the studies checked, unresolved V genes explain less than half of this, and the remainder is unexplained. V and J calls and clone size follow that table, whereas D and trimming were derived from the DNA. Present in this sample are about 710,000 clones, about three quarters of which were seen just once. Of the sample, around 2% falls within the top ten clones.

For CDR1 and CDR2, the germline V gene lists SGHTA and FQGNSA. The CDR3 measures 15 amino acids from cysteine to phenylalanine. Left in the record is the CDR3 DNA by itself, 45 bases read in frame from the first base. The germline V and J ends show losses of 4 bases and 2 bases respectively, and no gene match explains 7 bases of the junction. The donors were healthy, HIV-negative adults who had no recently reported acute infections or vaccinations. Every donor was a Caucasian adult residing in Nashville, Tennessee, USA. Magnetic negative selection was used to enrich CD4+ T cells, after which naive cells were positively selected on CD45RA and the negative fraction became the memory subset. Blood was obtained by leukapheresis, after which PBMCs were separated by Ficoll-Histopaque density gradient centrifugation and cryopreserved in liquid nitrogen vapor phase. Analytical flow cytometry was used to check the purity and quantity of each magnetically sorted T cell population. From each sorted fraction, genomic DNA was isolated and quantified by UV absorbance on a Nanodrop 2000c.

On this clone itself: It has no known antigen specificity. Per-base quality was not reported, and no clone a single base away is much larger than it.

The chain uses TRBV7-2 and TRBJ2-7; TRBD2 agrees with 8 junctional bases. Sequencing was performed on memory CD4+ T cells sorted from blood. This specimen's cell subset or site label, per the study, means: CD45RA-negative fraction. This TCR was sampled from a woman aged 25 to 39 in good health. The CDR3 here reads CASSSPGLGAYEQYF. The nucleotides are TGTGCCAGCAGCTCGCCGGGACTAGGGGCCTACGAGCAGTACTTC.